This TCR beta chain emerged from a study of T cell responses to AZD1222 COVID-19 vaccine. Overall study: Pooling of second doses given at about 4 or about 12 weeks was done. Whole-study results and caveats: Donor demographics were predominantly white British with a female majority; clonal diversity may be underestimated. Across spike, vaccine-associated CD4 TCRs were found, dominant at 160-218 and 743-854. At baseline, seropositivity was found in only 6 or 7 AZD1222 recipients.

A remark on this clone: Its antigen is as yet unknown.

CDR3 length equals 14 residues. The ends were cut back, 6 bases at V and 0 bases at J, with 12 bases in the middle. Per the germline V gene, CDR1 is SQVTM and CDR2 is ANQGSEA. Sequencing used immunoSEQ multiplex PCR; TCRdb keeps in-frame clones, though not all of them. In the table there are more than 95,000 clones, approximately 89% of which are singletons. This TCR was recovered from an adult in good health. The rearrangement uses TRBV29-1 and TRBJ2-1; D gene uncertain. The starting material was peripheral blood, obtained on day 0 of AZD1222 vaccination. CDR3 residues: CSVERPRSYNEQFF. CDR3 in DNA: TGCAGCGTCGAGCGTCCGCGCTCCTACAATGAGCAGTTCTTC.